This TCR beta chain originates from a study of blood T cell repertoires in COVID-19. Study-level background: Whether acute or convalescent, the COVID-19 samples came from the United States, Italy and Spain. From T cells, B-cell-depleted T cells, or PBMCs came the material, which was cDNA or gDNA.

Germline CDR1 reads LNHNV; CDR2 reads YYDKDF (reference sequence). Trimming took off 1 base at V and 7 bases at J, with 20 bases between the two ends. The CDR3 is 17 amino acids. In the original analysis: The assay estimated nucleated cells by amplifying reference gene primers. Here immunoSEQ multiplex PCR was the method, and the copy in TCRdb shows in-frame clones only, minus some. The D gene and trimming were derived from the DNA, and the V and J assignments and clone size from that table. The sample consists of around 230,000 clones, 65% to 85% of them appearing once. This chain links TRBV15 with TRBJ1-5; D is perhaps TRBD1 (5 bases). Material: peripheral blood. This clonotype originated in a man aged 40-50 years with acute or convalescent COVID-19. Here the CDR3 DNA reads TGTGCCACCAGCAGAGTGATCTCTGCGGGGCGAGGACAGCCCCAGCATTTT. This sequence encodes CATSRVISAGRGQPQHF.